Each of the 20 T cell receptor beta chains below was sequenced from the same sample in a study of radiation and T cells in renal cell carcinoma. This table comes from immunoSEQ multiplex PCR, and its TCRdb copy is limited to in-frame clones, with some not included. The data show some 76,000 clones, with 82% seen just once and around 5.5% held by the top ten. Time point reported: blood 2 weeks post-SBRT. Treatment defined: 15 Gy SBRT to primary tumor, nephrectomy 4 weeks later. The specimen comprised blood, sampled from a patient whose treatment included radiotherapy and nephrectomy. Every receptor here comes from a man between 60 and 75 years old with renal cell carcinoma.

This clone appeared a single time. The chain employs TRBV9 and TRBJ2-1, with 11 bases matching TRBD2. CDR3 length: 16 amino acids. Germline V gene lookup returns CDR1 SGDLS and CDR2 YYNGEE. Trimming at V came to 3 bases and at J to 2 bases, leaving 4 bases not matched to a gene. The CDR3 DNA reads as TGTGCCAGCAGCGCTAAACTAGCGGGGGCCTACAATGAGCAGTTCTTC. Translated, it gives CASSAKLAGAYNEQFF.

The CDR3 sequence is CASSEGLAGGLADEQFF. Here the CDR3 DNA reads TGTGCCAGCAGTGAAGGACTAGCGGGAGGCCTCGCGGATGAGCAGTTCTTC. V and J are TRBV25-1 and TRBJ2-1, with TRBD2 matching over 14 bases. CDR1 and CDR2 from the germline V gene are MGHDK and SYGVNS. The ends lost 2 bases at V and 8 bases at J; junction bases unmatched: 8. The CDR3 is 17 amino acids.

The CDR3 DNA sequence: TGTGCCAGCAGTGAGATTGGGACAGCACCCTACGAGCAGTACTTC. Translated: CASSEIGTAPYEQYF. V usage is TRBV2 and J usage is TRBJ2-7; 7 positions match TRBD1. V shed 3 bases, J shed 2 bases, and the junction held 7 bases outside the gene matches. The CDR3 consists of 15 residues. Per the germline V gene, CDR1 is SNHLY and CDR2 is FYNNEI.

The chain has TRBV28 and TRBJ2-1; 8 nucleotides line up with TRBD2. Germline loops: CDR1 MDHEN, CDR2 SYDVKM. The CDR3 has 15 amino acids. J gave up 8 bases and V 2 bases, and 8 bases lay outside the gene matches. CDR3 in DNA: TGTGCCAGCAGTTTAACGGGAGGGCCCGGCGATGAGCAGTTCTTC. Translated, it gives CASSLTGGPGDEQFF. Combining the CDR3 with reference TRBV28 and TRBJ2-1 gives the whole variable domain DVKVTQSSRYLVKRTGEKVFLECVQDMDHENMFWYRQDPGLGLRLIYFSYDVKMKEKGDIPEGYSVSREKKERFSLILESASTNQTSMYLCASSLTGGPGDEQFFGPGTRLTVL.

The J gene is TRBJ2-7, the V gene TRBV2; 11 nucleotides match TRBD2. The V segment lost 6 bases and the J segment 7 bases; nucleotides outside the gene matches: 17. The CDR3 consists of 17 residues. Germline V gene lookup returns CDR1 SNHLY and CDR2 FYNNEI. The CDR3 coding sequence is TGTGCCAGCAGGCACCCGGGACTAGCGGTGCCTCTTAGGGAGCAGTACTTC. Amino acid sequence: CASRHPGLAVPLREQYF.

This sequence joins TRBV7-6 and TRBJ2-5; D possibly corresponds to TRBD2 (6 bases). The V gene lost 3 bases and the J gene lost 6 bases, with 8 bases spanning the gap. CDR3 length equals 12 residues. The germline V gene has CDR1 SGHVS and CDR2 FNYEAQ. The CDR3 DNA reads as TGTGCCAGCAGCTTGGAGGGGAAGACCCAGTACTTC. Translated, it gives CASSLEGKTQYF.

The rearrangement links TRBV5-1 to TRBJ2-3; D remains unclear. CDR3 length: 13 residues. V was clipped by 4 bases and J by 5 bases, with 11 bases between them. The germline gives CDR1 SGHRS, CDR2 YFSETQ. CDR3 region: CASSRTWVDTQYF. The CDR3 DNA follows: TGCGCCAGCAGCAGAACCTGGGTAGATACGCAGTATTTT.

J is TRBJ2-7 and V is TRBV18; unclear D gene. There are 12 residues in the CDR3. The V end lost 4 bases, the J end lost 3 bases, and 7 bases lay between the germline ends. CDR1 is KGHSH, CDR2 LQKENI, per germline. The CDR3 loop is CASSLSGYEQYF. The CDR3 coding sequence is TGTGCCAGCTCACTTTCTGGCTACGAGCAGTACTTC.

This clone has just a few counts. This chain joins TRBV7-6 and TRBJ2-1, with D maybe TRBD1 (6 bases). CDR3 length: 13 residues. Per germline, CDR1 SGHVS and CDR2 FNYEAQ. Trimming left V 5 bases short and J 8 bases short, with 13 bases between. DNA for the CDR3: TGTGCCAGCAGCGACGGGACAACCTATGAGCAGTTCTTC. Translating gives CASSDGTTYEQFF.

V and J are TRBV4-2 and TRBJ2-1; 11 bases match TRBD2. The V gene's germline CDR1 is LGHNA and CDR2 YNFKEQ. V shed 3 bases and J 6 bases; nucleotides not matched to a gene: 4. The CDR3 consists of 15 residues. The CDR3 DNA is TGTGCCAGCAGCCAGGGTCTAGCGGGGGGCAATGAGCAGTTCTTC. Its protein is CASSQGLAGGNEQFF.

The rearrangement uses TRBV9 and TRBJ2-2; D gene uncertain. The CDR3 totals 14 residues. Germline CDR1 reads SGDLS; CDR2 reads YYNGEE. Trimming removed 3 bases from V and 8 bases from J, with 14 bases in between. CDR3 in amino acids: CASSEDALEGELFF. The CDR3 nucleotides are TGTGCCAGCAGCGAAGACGCGCTGGAAGGGGAGCTGTTTTTT. The full variable domain, rest sourced from reference TRBV9 and TRBJ2-2, is DSGVTQTPKHLITATGQRVTLRCSPRSGDLSVYWYQQSLDQGLQFLIQYYNGEERAKGNILERFSAQQFPDLHSELNLSSLELGDSALYFCASSEDALEGELFFGEGSRLTVL.

The chain uses TRBV11-3 and TRBJ2-7, with D perhaps given as TRBD1 or TRBD2 (5 bases each). The CDR3 consists of 13 residues. CDR1 SGHNT and CDR2 YENEEA come from the germline V gene. Trimming shortened V by 5 bases and J by 2 bases, and 10 bases separated the two germline ends. The CDR3 loop reads CASSRDGTYEQYF. The CDR3 bases are TGTGCCAGCAGCCGGGACGGCACCTACGAGCAGTACTTC.

This sequence joins TRBV5-6 and TRBJ2-1; no clear D. The V end lost 1 base, the J end lost 8 bases, and 7 bases lay between the germline ends. In germline, CDR1 is SGHDT, CDR2 YYEEEE. The CDR3 is 12 residues long. The CDR3 is CASSLQRYEQFF. In DNA, the CDR3 is TGTGCCAGCAGCTTGCAGCGCTATGAGCAGTTCTTC.

The chain couples TRBV5-5 to TRBJ2-7; D is unclear. With 2 bases removed from V and 4 bases from J, the gap between germline ends came to 13 bases. The CDR3 is made up of 14 amino acids. The germline gives CDR1 SGHKS, CDR2 YYEKEE (reference sequence). CDR3: CASSLYLTPYEQYF. CDR3 DNA sequence: TGTGCCAGCAGCTTATATCTCACACCTTACGAGCAGTACTTC.

The V and J genes are TRBV12-5 and TRBJ1-1, with D unclear. The CDR3 extends over 13 amino acids. Germline values: CDR1 LGHNT, CDR2 FRNRAP. Trimming shortened V by 3 bases and J by 1 base, and 6 bases separated the two germline ends. CDR3 region: CASGFGSNTEAFF. The CDR3 DNA follows: TGTGCTAGTGGTTTTGGGTCGAACACTGAAGCTTTCTTT.

V usage is TRBV15 and J usage is TRBJ2-3; a possible D gene is TRBD2 (7 bases). The CDR3 has 16 residues. CDR1 is LNHNV and CDR2 is YYDKDF in the germline V gene (reference sequence). V dropped 1 base and J dropped 4 bases, with 15 bases sitting between them. This chain's CDR3 is CATSRVGGAQADTQYF. The CDR3 coding sequence is TGTGCCACCAGCAGAGTGGGGGGGGCCCAGGCAGATACGCAGTATTTT.

The J gene is TRBJ2-1, the V gene TRBV10-3; a possible D gene is TRBD2 (5 bases). Germline CDR1 is ENHRY and CDR2 is SYGVKD. CDR3 size: 14 residues. V was clipped by 10 bases and J by 4 bases, with 17 bases between them. CDR3 DNA sequence: TGTGCCACAAAGGAGTTCGGGGATTACAATGAGCAGTTCTTC. Protein sequence: CATKEFGDYNEQFF.

This chain connects TRBV10-2 to TRBJ2-7; the match to TRBD1 covers 9 bases. The CDR3 runs to 18 residues. Trimming took 6 bases from V and 1 from J; bases not matched to a gene: 16. Per the germline V gene, CDR1 is WSHSY and CDR2 is SAAADI. Here the CDR3 DNA reads TGCGCCAGCAGGGGGACAGGGTTGATAAGACTTCTTTCCTACGAGCAGTACTTC. Protein sequence: CASRGTGLIRLLSYEQYF.

A remark on this clone: The identical CDR3 is also encoded by other nucleotide sequences in the sample. The chain joins TRBV18 to TRBJ2-3; the D is unclear. The germline gives CDR1 KGHSH, CDR2 LQKENI. Trimming shortened V by 2 bases and J by 2 bases, and 2 bases separated the two germline ends. The CDR3 spans 12 residues. The CDR3 region has the DNA TGTGCCAGCTCACCAGTCACAGATACGCAGTATTTT. Its protein is CASSPVTDTQYF. Full variable domain (missing parts from reference TRBV18 and TRBJ2-3): NAGVMQNPRHLVRRRGQEARLRCSPMKGHSHVYWYRQLPEEGLKFMVYLQKENIIDESGMPKERFSAEFPKEGPSILRIQQVVRGDSAAYFCASSPVTDTQYFGPGTRLTVL.

The chain is built from TRBV27 and TRBJ1-2; a possible D gene is TRBD1 (5 bases). CDR1 MNHEY and CDR2 SMNVEV come from the germline V gene (reference sequence). V lost 6 bases and J lost 5, with 16 bases in between. This CDR3 region has 14 residues. CDR3 amino acids: CASRRQTETYGYTF. CDR3 coding DNA: TGTGCCAGCAGGCGACAGACAGAGACTTATGGCTACACCTTC.